This entry lists 7 T cell receptor beta chains sequenced from one sample in a study of blood T cells in healthy people across ages. PCR was performed a second time for roughly 7 to 12 cycles using a sample-barcoded 5' primer and a J-beta primer mix. TCRdb redid the calling of the 5' RACE reads with MiXCR, one entry per CDR3 protein. The sample shows hundreds of thousands of distinct CDR3 sequences, roughly 25% of them seen only once. The same sample was also used in a study of T cells of mothers and their children.

Sequenced material: blood. The source is a boy aged 5-17 years in good health.

This clonotype turned up a few times. V gene TRBV10-3 combines with J gene TRBJ2-7; 8 bases align to TRBD2. The CDR3 sequence is 15 residues long. Germline V lookup: CDR1 ENHRY, CDR2 SYGVKD. The J segment lost 0 bases and the V segment lost 3 bases, leaving 4 bases of the junction unmatched. This CDR3 reads CAISEERESSYEQYF. CDR3 DNA: TGTGCCATCAGTGAAGAGCGGGAGAGCTCCTACGAGCAGTACTTC.

The chain employs TRBV2 and TRBJ2-1; 7 positions agree with TRBD1. The germline CDR1 and CDR2 sequences are SNHLY and FYNNEI. Trimming cost V 2 bases and J 15 bases; bases outside gene matches: 4. The CDR3 length is 11 residues. CDR3 bases: TGTGCCAGCAGTGAATGGACAGGACTGTTCTTC. This encodes CASSEWTGLFF.

The chain couples TRBV29-1 to TRBJ1-2; 7 bases line up with TRBD1. Germline CDR1 is SQVTM and CDR2 is ANQGSEA. Trimming cost V 0 bases and J 3 bases; bases outside gene matches: 4. The CDR3 is made up of 14 amino acids. The CDR3, as DNA: TGCAGCGTTGAAGATCGGGGGACAGACTATGGCTACACCTTC. Protein: CSVEDRGTDYGYTF.

This clonotype was found once. One junction end does not reproduce the germline sequence, and a read error may be involved. The chain carries TRBV25-1 and TRBJ2-5, with D perhaps assigned TRBD1 or TRBD2 (6 bases each). CDR1 and CDR2 (germline): MGHDK, SYGVNS. This CDR3 is 11 amino acids long. The CDR3 coding sequence is TGTGCCAGCAGTGATGGAGGGACAAAAGTCTTC. It translates to CASSDGGTKVF.

The chain has TRBV6-2 or TRBV6-3 and TRBJ2-5; TRBD1 aligns across 10 bases. The better agreement between TRBJ2-1 and the DNA end casts doubt on the J call. Germline V lookup: CDR1 MNHEY, CDR2 SVGEGT. The CDR3 is 13 residues long. The CDR3 DNA reads as TGTGCCAGCAGTAAGACAGGGGGCGATGAGCAGTTCTTC. Translation: CASSKTGGDEQFF.

The chain couples TRBV5-6 to TRBJ1-1, with 8 bases matching TRBD1. Germline CDR1 reads SGHDT; CDR2 reads YYEEEE. Germline trimming cut 2 bases from V and 1 base from J; bases unmatched to any gene: 10. This CDR3 spans 17 amino acids. For the CDR3, the DNA is TGTGCCAGCAGCTTTAAGGGTCCAGGGGGCTCGAACACTGAAGCTTTCTTT. This encodes CASSFKGPGGSNTEAFF.

V is TRBV7-9 and J is TRBJ2-5; D tentatively fits TRBD1 or TRBD2 (5 bases each). Germline-derived CDR1 and CDR2 are SEHNR and FQNEAQ (reference sequence). The CDR3 totals 12 residues. Trimming left V 4 bases short and J 7 bases short, with 10 bases between. The CDR3 loop is CASSWDPWTQYF. As DNA, the CDR3 is TGTGCCAGCAGCTGGGACCCCTGGACCCAGTACTTC. The full variable domain, rest sourced from reference TRBV7-9 and TRBJ2-5, is DTGVSQNPRHKITKRGQNVTFRCDPISEHNRLYWYRQTLGQGPEFLTYFQNEAQLEKSRLLSDRFSAERPKGSFSTLEIQRTEQGDSAMYLCASSWDPWTQYFGPGTRLLVL.